The 32 T cell receptor beta chains in this list originate from one sample, sequenced in a study of Graves' ophthalmopathy and Graves' hyperthyroidism. From RNA, the CDR3 regions of TCR beta chains were amplified and sequenced. HTBI primers primed a first-round RT-PCR, and a second-round multiplex PCR followed. TCRdb ran MiXCR on the multiplex PCR reads and lists one entry per CDR3 protein. Altogether roughly 420,000 distinct CDR3 sequences are present, approximately 21% being singletons, with the ten largest covering around 3%. The source material was peripheral blood. All receptors come from a woman under 30 with stable Graves' hyperthyroidism.

This clonotype was recorded at least ten times. This chain joins TRBV27 and TRBJ2-6; D gene ambiguous. This CDR3 spans 15 amino acids. Trimming pared 3 bases from V and 4 bases from J, leaving 10 bases between. Per the germline V gene, CDR1 is MNHEY and CDR2 is SMNVEV (reference sequence). The CDR3 bases are TGTGCCAGCAGTTTCCAGCCCCTGGGGGCCAACGTCCTGACTTTC. Residues: CASSFQPLGANVLTF.

The chain couples TRBV11-3 to TRBJ2-5; D might be TRBD2 (6 bases). V was trimmed by 4 bases and J by 7 bases, leaving 19 bases between them. The germline gives CDR1 SGHNT, CDR2 YENEEA. The CDR3 runs to 15 residues. CDR3 sequence (DNA): TGTGCCAGCAGCTCCGGGGGAACTCCTGAGGGGACCCAGTACTTC. Residues: CASSSGGTPEGTQYF.

This clonotype was found many times. The rearrangement joins TRBV6-1 to TRBJ1-2, with D possibly TRBD1 on 6 matching bases. Germline CDR1 MNHNS, CDR2 SASEGT. This CDR3 contains 14 residues. The ends were cut back, 5 bases at V and 8 bases at J, with 18 bases in the middle. CDR3 protein: CASSPTGSPNGYTF. As DNA, the CDR3 is TGTGCCAGCAGTCCAACAGGGTCCCCTAACGGCTACACCTTC.

This clonotype was detected many times. V and J are TRBV12-3 or TRBV12-4 and TRBJ2-7; no clear D gene. Trimming removed 6 bases at V and 3 bases at J, with 15 bases between. The CDR3 runs to 14 residues. The CDR3 spells CASRPLIDSYEQYF. CDR3 nucleotides: TGTGCCAGCAGACCCCTAATCGATAGCTACGAGCAGTACTTC.

The chain carries TRBV6-2 or TRBV6-3 and TRBJ2-5, with TRBD2 identical over 13 bases. V trimming: 6 bases; J trimming: 7 bases; junction bases outside the gene matches: 5. The CDR3 loop spans 14 amino acids. The germline V gene has CDR1 MNHEY and CDR2 SVGEGT. The CDR3 here is CASSGLAGDRTQYF. DNA for the CDR3: TGTGCCAGCAGCGGACTAGCGGGGGATCGGACCCAGTACTTC.

The chain recombines TRBV19 with TRBJ2-5, with 7 bases identical to TRBD2. The CDR3 consists of 16 residues. V was pared by 2 bases and J by 1 base, with 7 bases of the junction left unmatched. CDR1 is LNHDA and CDR2 is SQIVND in the germline V gene (reference sequence). The chain's CDR3 is CASSINSGRLQETQYF. As DNA, the CDR3 is TGTGCCAGTAGTATAAATAGCGGGCGACTCCAAGAGACCCAGTACTTC.

The sample holds many counts of this clonotype. The chain employs TRBV5-1 and TRBJ1-2, with 7 bases aligning to TRBD1. With V trimmed by 6 bases and J by 5 bases, 7 bases remained unmatched. The germline CDR1 and CDR2 sequences are SGHRS and YFSETQ. The CDR3 runs 13 residues. The CDR3 nucleotides are TGCGCCAGCACCCTGACAGGGAGTTATGGCTACACCTTC. Its protein product is CASTLTGSYGYTF.

This clonotype was recorded many times. DNA for the CDR3: TGTGCCAGCAGGCAGGAAACGGAGAGGCCCACGCATTTT. It encodes CASRQETERPTHF. The V and J genes are TRBV2 and TRBJ1-5; D uncertain. The CDR3 has 13 amino acids. Trimming removed 6 bases from V and 15 bases from J, with 21 bases in between. Germline CDR1 reads SNHLY; CDR2 reads FYNNEI.

V usage is TRBV7-9 and J usage is TRBJ1-2, with a weak D call TRBD1 (6 bases). This CDR3 is built from 15 residues. Trimming removed 5 bases from V and 4 bases from J, with 17 bases in between. Germline V gene data show CDR1 as SEHNR and CDR2 as FQNEAQ (reference sequence). CDR3 sequence (DNA): TGTGCCAGCAGCCCCGAGGGGGGGCAGATCTATGGCTACACCTTC. Its protein is CASSPEGGQIYGYTF.

The rearrangement uses TRBV30 and TRBJ2-2; 13 bases align to TRBD2. The germline CDR1 and CDR2 sequences are GTSNPN and SVGIG (reference sequence). The CDR3 runs to 19 residues. The V gene end was trimmed by 0 bases and the J gene end by 1 base; junction bases not matched to a gene: 8. CDR3 sequence reads: CAWSVARTSGSGNTGELFF. CDR3 nucleotide sequence: TGTGCCTGGAGTGTAGCCCGGACTAGCGGGAGCGGGAACACCGGGGAGCTGTTTTTT.

This rearrangement joins TRBV12-3 or TRBV12-4 to TRBJ1-6; TRBD1 aligns across 11 bases. V dropped 5 bases and J dropped 9; count of bases not matched to a gene: 3. The CDR3 totals 14 residues. The CDR3 region is CASSGQGAGSPLHF. Written as DNA, the CDR3 is TGTGCCAGCAGTGGACAGGGGGCAGGTTCACCCCTCCACTTT.

The sample holds many counts of this clonotype. V usage is TRBV29-1 and J usage is TRBJ1-2; tentative D call: TRBD1 (5 bases). This CDR3 has 14 amino acids. Germline loops: CDR1 SQVTM, CDR2 ANQGSEA. V dropped 5 bases and J dropped 0 bases, with 13 bases sitting between them. The CDR3 DNA reads TGCAGCGTTATACAGGTGGAGACTAACTATGGCTACACCTTC. Translation: CSVIQVETNYGYTF.

A word on this clonotype: The junction and the germline gene differ at one end; a read error may be behind it. The chain carries TRBV2 and TRBJ2-4, with 10 bases fitting TRBD1. The CDR3 is 21 amino acids. The germline CDR1 and CDR2 sequences are SNHLY and FYNNEI. In DNA form, the CDR3 reads TGTGCCAGCAGTGAAGAGTGGGGGACAGGGGATTTCCCCATGGCCAAAAACATTAAGTACTTC. The encoded protein is CASSEEWGTGDFPMAKNIKYF.

In DNA, the CDR3 is TGTGCCAGCAGCTTAGAGAGCGGGGGGGCCCAAGAGCAGTACTTC. It is translated as CASSLESGGAQEQYF. This chain connects TRBV11-2 to TRBJ2-7; 10 nucleotides match TRBD2. Germline V gives CDR1 SGHAT, CDR2 FQNNGV. The CDR3 contains 15 residues. J was trimmed by 7 bases and V by 0 bases; bases with no gene match: 6.

This clonotype was seen at least ten times. In nucleotides, the CDR3 is TGTGCCAGCACGCGGGGACAGGGCATCAATCAGCCCCAGCATTTT. Translated, it gives CASTRGQGINQPQHF. The V call is TRBV6-1, the J call TRBJ1-5; TRBD1 agrees at 9 bases. Germline trimming cut 7 bases from V and 3 bases from J; bases unmatched to any gene: 7. The CDR3 is 15 residues long. Germline CDR1 and CDR2: MNHNS and SASEGT.

Ten or more counts support this clonotype. The CDR3 region is CASSPGGVAYEQYF. In nucleotides, the CDR3 is TGTGCCAGCTCCCCCGGTGGGGTCGCCTACGAGCAGTACTTC. The gene calls are TRBV12-3 or TRBV12-4 and TRBJ2-7; no clear D gene. Trimming pared 8 bases from V and 2 bases from J, leaving 16 bases between. There are 14 residues in the CDR3.

This sequence joins TRBV6-2 or TRBV6-3 and TRBJ1-2; 7 bases fit TRBD1. V was pared by 0 bases and J by 8 bases, with 9 bases of the junction left unmatched. CDR1 is MNHEY, CDR2 SVGEGT, per germline. CDR3 length: 15 amino acids. CDR3 protein: CASSYSLQGLGGYTF. The CDR3 bases are TGTGCCAGCAGTTACTCGCTACAGGGGTTGGGAGGCTACACCTTC.

This clonotype has at least ten counts. The genes are TRBV11-2 and TRBJ2-2; 8 bases align to TRBD1. Trimming removed 6 bases from V and 4 bases from J; junction bases left unmatched: 4. CDR1 and CDR2 (germline): SGHAT, FQNNGV. This CDR3 is built from 14 residues. CDR3 in DNA: TGTGCCAGCAGTACAGACAGGGGCACCGGGGAGCTGTTTTTT. Residues: CASSTDRGTGELFF.

This clonotype appeared many times. With a much larger clone just one base away, this may be a read error. The rearrangement joins TRBV28 to TRBJ2-7; the D gene is possibly TRBD2 (5 bases). The CDR3 is 12 residues long. Trimming pared 6 bases from V and 6 bases from J, leaving 12 bases between. The germline gives CDR1 MDHEN, CDR2 SYDVKM. The CDR3 sequence: CASSPLAGEQYF. The CDR3 nucleotides read TGTGCCAGCAGCCCGCTTGCGGGCGAGCAGTACTTC. The full variable domain, with the rest looked up from reference TRBV28 and TRBJ2-7, is DVKVTQSSRYLVKRTGEKVFLECVQDMDHENMFWYRQDPGLGLRLIYFSYDVKMKEKGDIPEGYSVSREKKERFSLILESASTNQTSMYLCASSPLAGEQYFGPGTRLTVT.

In its sample, this clonotype was seen many times. CDR3 protein: CASSYSKPTGELFF. CDR3 nucleotides: TGTGCCAGCAGTTACTCGAAGCCTACCGGGGAGCTGTTTTTT. This sequence joins TRBV6-2 or TRBV6-3 and TRBJ2-2; the D is unclear. Germline V gene lookup returns CDR1 MNHEY and CDR2 SVGEGT. Trimming pared 0 bases from V and 5 bases from J, leaving 7 bases between. The CDR3 runs to 14 residues.

This clonotype was found many times. The chain joins TRBV20-1 to TRBJ2-7; D uncertain. There are 11 residues in the CDR3. Germline CDR1 reads DFQATT; CDR2 reads SNEGSKA (reference sequence). V dropped 6 bases and J dropped 4 bases, with 10 bases sitting between them. CDR3 residues: CSALQSYEQYF. The CDR3 DNA is TGCAGTGCCTTACAGAGTTACGAGCAGTACTTC.

In the case of this clonotype: A much larger clone is a single base away; this may be a read error. The V and J genes are TRBV7-6 and TRBJ2-3; D unclear. CDR3 length equals 12 residues. Germline CDR1 SGHVS, CDR2 FNYEAQ. The CDR3 region has the DNA TGTGCCAGCAGCTTCAGCAGAGATACGCAGTATTTT. Amino acids: CASSFSRDTQYF.

This clonotype was found many times. CDR3 loop: CASTRGYEQYF. CDR3 bases: TGCGCCAGCACCCGGGGCTACGAGCAGTACTTC. The chain is built from TRBV10-2 and TRBJ2-7; D perhaps matches TRBD2 (5 bases). The V end lost 7 bases, the J end lost 3 bases, and 7 bases lay between the germline ends. This CDR3 is 11 amino acids long. Germline-derived CDR1 and CDR2 are WSHSY and SAAADI.

This clonotype was picked up a small number of times. The chain employs TRBV5-1 and TRBJ1-4, with D unclear. In germline, CDR1 is SGHRS, CDR2 YFSETQ. The CDR3 is made up of 14 amino acids. V was pared by 0 bases and J by 4 bases, with 7 bases between. CDR3 amino acids: CASSLGGNNEKLFF. The CDR3 nucleotides are TGCGCCAGCAGCTTGGGAGGGAATAATGAAAAACTGTTTTTT.

In its sample, this clonotype was seen many times. The genes are TRBV3-1 and TRBJ2-5; no definite D call. Trimming took off 4 bases at V and 4 bases at J, with 10 bases between the two ends. The CDR3 runs 13 residues. Germline V lookup: CDR1 LGHDT, CDR2 YNNKEL (reference sequence). In DNA form, the CDR3 reads TGTGCCAGCAGCCGATCAGTGGGAGAGACCCAGTACTTC. Translation: CASSRSVGETQYF.

This clonotype showed up many times. J is TRBJ2-2 and V is TRBV3-1, with D hard to call. The CDR3 length is 14 residues. Trimming left V 2 bases short and J 2 bases short, with 6 bases between. Looked up from germline, CDR1 is LGHDT and CDR2 is YNNKEL (reference sequence). CDR3 coding DNA: TGTGCCAGCAGCCAAAGCCGAAACACCGGGGAGCTGTTTTTT. It translates to CASSQSRNTGELFF.

The sample holds many counts of this clonotype. The genes are TRBV29-1 and TRBJ2-2; no definite D call. Germline loops: CDR1 SQVTM, CDR2 ANQGSEA. The CDR3 consists of 12 residues. V lost 2 bases and J 5 bases, leaving 6 bases between the germline ends. CDR3 amino acids: CSVEISTGELFF. In DNA form, the CDR3 reads TGCAGCGTTGAAATTTCGACCGGGGAGCTGTTTTTT.

The table lists this clonotype with many counts. The CDR3 DNA reads as TGCAGTGCTAGAGAAGGGACAGCACGTCGAAATTCACCCCTCCACTTT. Its protein product is CSAREGTARRNSPLHF. The V and J genes are TRBV20-1 and TRBJ1-6; 7 bases are a match to TRBD1. The V and J ends lost 0 bases and 7 bases, in that order; junction bases with no gene match: 9. This CDR3 has 16 residues. Germline lookup yields CDR1 DFQATT and CDR2 SNEGSKA (reference sequence).

The sample holds many counts of this clonotype. This chain connects TRBV27 to TRBJ2-5; TRBD1 matches at 9 bases. The CDR3 has 16 residues. In germline, CDR1 is MNHEY, CDR2 SMNVEV (reference sequence). V lost 7 bases and J lost 0; bases outside the gene matches: 9. This CDR3 is CASTQRDREYQETQYF. The CDR3 DNA reads TGTGCCAGCACCCAACGGGACAGGGAGTACCAAGAGACCCAGTACTTC.

The chain links TRBV30 to TRBJ1-1; 7 bases align to TRBD1. Germline V gene lookup returns CDR1 GTSNPN and CDR2 SVGIG (reference sequence). Trimming removed 3 bases from V and 6 bases from J; junction bases left unmatched: 10. The CDR3 length is 14 residues. The DNA for the CDR3 is TGTGCCTGGAGACTCCGGAGGGGGCTTGCTGAAGCTTTCTTT. This gives the protein CAWRLRRGLAEAFF.

V usage is TRBV5-1 and J usage is TRBJ1-1; D might be TRBD1 (5 bases). This CDR3 has 14 residues. The V gene's germline CDR1 is SGHRS and CDR2 YFSETQ. Between the trimmed V and J ends, which lost 1 base and 1 base, there was a span of 8 bases. The chain's CDR3 is CASSLLGENTEAFF. DNA of the CDR3: TGCGCCAGCAGCTTGTTAGGGGAGAACACTGAAGCTTTCTTT.

This chain links TRBV16 with TRBJ1-1; no reliable D call. Looked up from germline, CDR1 is KGHSY and CDR2 is FQNENV. The CDR3 is made up of 13 amino acids. V was pared by 0 bases and J by 6 bases, with 8 bases between. The CDR3 nucleotides are TGTGCCAGCAGCCAATCCGGTGCCTCTGAAGCTTTCTTT. It specifies CASSQSGASEAFF.